These T cell receptor beta chains were read from a single sample in a study of cytomegalovirus exposure and HLA in healthy donors. Clones were sequenced by immunoSEQ multiplex PCR, and TCRdb holds only the in-frame ones, with some missing. The table records 210,000 or so clones, around four fifths of them present only once. The sample consisted of PBMCs. These receptors originate from a woman aged 45-65 years in good health and CMV-seropositive. Both conserved end residues are trimmed from each CDR3. The order of the fields is V gene, clone size, CDR3 protein. Where a row states a size, it is once, few, many or the class of an expanded clone; other rows omit it.

>TRBV7-2|NA
ASSETSGKGETQY
>TRBV30|NA
AWSRDRGAEAF
>TRBV28|NA
ASIANPLAPGNTQY
>TRBV14|NA
ASSQGTDTQY
>TRBV10-1|NA
ASRKGVGNEQF
>TRBV5-6|NA
ASSSLTGGGYGYT
>TRBV27|NA
ASSFRVISGGWTEAF
>TRBV30|NA
AWSVAHSNQPQH
>TRBV5-1|NA
ASSLGPSGGTGELF
>TRBV27|once
ASSSLQGPLH
>TRBV6-1|once
ASSGLRGAEGETQY
>TRBV7-9|NA
ASSPRQPTAANEKLF
>TRBV4-1|NA
ASSQVAGSNQPQH
>TRBV10-3|NA
AISERGLDSYNEQF
>TRBV5-1|few
ASSRTGQGGEKLF
>TRBV18|NA
ASSLSRTGAEKLF
>TRBV6-1|many
ASSEGGDADTQY
>TRBV11-2|NA
ASSWGGAETQY
>TRBV13|NA
ASSRSGFIEKLF
>TRBV4-2|NA
ASSKGMGGVTEAF
>TRBV5-1|few
ASSPGQGDYGYT
>TRBV7-2|NA
ASSLWRGVETQY
>TRBV19|few
ASSTGADNTEAF
>TRBV9|NA
ASSVGATGNSPLH
>TRBV2|NA
ASTSSTGINDKNTEAF
>TRBV9|NA
ASSTRQGQETQY
>TRBV4-1|NA
ASSQDRSGISYT
>TRBV7-6|NA
ASSLELAGAVLNTQY
>TRBV5-1|NA
ASSRRGGASAGANVLT
>TRBV30|NA
AWSVSNPGDTEAF
>TRBV19|NA
ASSKRAGASTDTQY
>TRBV20-1|NA
SAMRQGKQF
>TRBV7-2|NA
ASSLVSERATNEKLF
>TRBV4-1|NA
ASSQGWRGTGYTDTQY
>TRBV5-1|NA
ASSLAPQPEETQY
>TRBV19|once
ASSFGTGGTEAF
>TRBV9|NA
ASSVEGQNTGELF
>TRBV6-6|NA
ASSYSGQLNQPQH
>TRBV19|NA
ASSTTGGSYNSNQPQH
>TRBV5-1|few
ASSLSGFDQPQH
>TRBV5-1|NA
ASSLAGEGIC
>TRBV19|NA
ASSPTYRESEKLF
>TRBV6-5|NA
ASSGTAGPSKGYT
>TRBV11-2|NA
ASSPQPGHGAYEQY
>TRBV5-1|NA
ASSLRGNGGNTIY
>TRBV12-5|NA
ASGGALNTEAF
>TRBV29-1|NA
SVLKEKNTEAF
>TRBV27|NA
ASSPPGQVMNTEAF
>TRBV27|once
ASSLSQLENGYT
>TRBV28|NA
ASSSSGAAKETQY
>TRBV15|NA
ATSRRGTGELF
>TRBV5-1|NA
ASSWGPNGGYT
>TRBV2|NA
ASSEDLGGFQPQH
>TRBV5-1|NA
ASSLGRGYYGYT
>TRBV11-2|NA
ASSYDRGLGEQY
>TRBV19|few
ASSPLPQYGYT
>TRBV27|once
ASSPRGQGYEQY
>TRBV6-1|NA
ASSENRISGEVDTQY
>TRBV6-5|once
ASSYSWQNEQY